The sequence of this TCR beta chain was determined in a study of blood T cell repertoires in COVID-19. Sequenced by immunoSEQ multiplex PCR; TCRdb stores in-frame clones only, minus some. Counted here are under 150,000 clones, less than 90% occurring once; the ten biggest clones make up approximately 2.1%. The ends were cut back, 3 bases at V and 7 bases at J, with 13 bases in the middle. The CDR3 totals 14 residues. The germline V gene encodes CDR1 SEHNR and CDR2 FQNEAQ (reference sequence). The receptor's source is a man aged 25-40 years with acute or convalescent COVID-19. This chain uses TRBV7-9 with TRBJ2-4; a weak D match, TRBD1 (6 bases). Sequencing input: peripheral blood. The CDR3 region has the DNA TGTGCCAGCAGCTTGCTACAGGGAGTTAACATTCAGTACTTC. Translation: CASSLLQGVNIQYF.